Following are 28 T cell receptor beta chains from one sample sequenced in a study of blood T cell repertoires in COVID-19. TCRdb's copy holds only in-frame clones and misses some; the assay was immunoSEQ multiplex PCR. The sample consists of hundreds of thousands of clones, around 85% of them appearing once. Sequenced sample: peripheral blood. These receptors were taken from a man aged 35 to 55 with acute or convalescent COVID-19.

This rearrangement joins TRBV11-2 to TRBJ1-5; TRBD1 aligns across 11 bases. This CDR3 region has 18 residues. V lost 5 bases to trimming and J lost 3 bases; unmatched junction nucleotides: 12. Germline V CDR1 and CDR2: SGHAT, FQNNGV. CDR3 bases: TGTGCCAGCAGCCCCCTAACCGGGACAGGGGGAACCAATCAGCCCCAGCATTTT. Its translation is CASSPLTGTGGTNQPQHF.

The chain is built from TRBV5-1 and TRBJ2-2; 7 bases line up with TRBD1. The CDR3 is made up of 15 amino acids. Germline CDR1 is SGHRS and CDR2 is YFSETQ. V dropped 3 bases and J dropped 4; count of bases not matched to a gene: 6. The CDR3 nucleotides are TGCGCCAGCAGCTCCGCGACAGGGTCCACCGGGGAGCTGTTTTTT. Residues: CASSSATGSTGELFF.

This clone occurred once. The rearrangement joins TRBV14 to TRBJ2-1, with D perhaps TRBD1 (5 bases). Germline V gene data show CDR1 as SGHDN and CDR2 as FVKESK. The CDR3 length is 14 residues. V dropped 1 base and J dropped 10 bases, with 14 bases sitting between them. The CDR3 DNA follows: TGTGCCAGCAGCCAAGTTCTCCAAGGGGAAGAGCAGTTCTTC. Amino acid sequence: CASSQVLQGEEQFF.

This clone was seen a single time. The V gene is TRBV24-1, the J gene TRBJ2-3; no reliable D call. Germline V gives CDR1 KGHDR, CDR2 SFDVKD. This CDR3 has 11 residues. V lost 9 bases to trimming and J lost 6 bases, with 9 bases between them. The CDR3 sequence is CATPVRDTQYF. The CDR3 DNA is TGTGCCACCCCTGTTCGGGATACGCAGTATTTT.

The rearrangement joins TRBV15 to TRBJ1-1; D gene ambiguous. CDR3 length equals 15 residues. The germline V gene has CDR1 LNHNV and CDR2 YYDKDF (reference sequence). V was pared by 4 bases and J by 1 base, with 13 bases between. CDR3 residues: CATSNSLSWNTEAFF. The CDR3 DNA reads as TGTGCCACCAGCAATAGTTTGTCTTGGAACACTGAAGCTTTCTTT.

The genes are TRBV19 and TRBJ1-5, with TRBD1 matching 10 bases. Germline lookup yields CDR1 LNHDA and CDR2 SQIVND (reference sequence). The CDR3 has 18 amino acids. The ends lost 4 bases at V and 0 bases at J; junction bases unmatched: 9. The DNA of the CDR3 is TGTGCCAGTAGTAGAGTGGACAGGGGGGTTTATAGCAATCAGCCCCAGCATTTT. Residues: CASSRVDRGVYSNQPQHF. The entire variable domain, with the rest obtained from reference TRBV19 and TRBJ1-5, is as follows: DGGITQSPKYLFRKEGQNVTLSCEQNLNHDAMYWYRQDPGQGLRLIYYSQIVNDFQKGDIAEGYSVSREKKESFPLTVTSAQKNPTAFYLCASSRVDRGVYSNQPQHFGDGTRLSIL.

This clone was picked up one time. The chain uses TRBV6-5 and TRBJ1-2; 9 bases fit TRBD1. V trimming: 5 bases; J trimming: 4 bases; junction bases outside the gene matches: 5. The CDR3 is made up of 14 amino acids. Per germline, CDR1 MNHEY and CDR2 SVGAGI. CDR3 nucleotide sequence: TGTGCCAGCAGTAGGGCGGACAGGGGCTATGGCTACACCTTC. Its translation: CASSRADRGYGYTF.

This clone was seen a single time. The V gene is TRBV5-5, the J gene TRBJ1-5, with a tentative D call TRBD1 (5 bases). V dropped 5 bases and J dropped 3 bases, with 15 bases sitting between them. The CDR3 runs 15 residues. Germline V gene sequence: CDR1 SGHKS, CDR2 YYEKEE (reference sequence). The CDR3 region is CASRKGYLVNQPQHF. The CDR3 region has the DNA TGTGCCAGCAGGAAGGGGTATCTGGTCAATCAGCCCCAGCATTTT.

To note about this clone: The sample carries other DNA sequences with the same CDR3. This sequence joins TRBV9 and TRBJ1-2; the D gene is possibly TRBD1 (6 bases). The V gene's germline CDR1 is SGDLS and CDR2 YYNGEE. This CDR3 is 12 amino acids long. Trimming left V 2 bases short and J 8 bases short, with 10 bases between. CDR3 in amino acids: CASSVVRGGYTF. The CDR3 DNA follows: TGTGCCAGCAGCGTGGTCAGGGGAGGCTACACCTTC.

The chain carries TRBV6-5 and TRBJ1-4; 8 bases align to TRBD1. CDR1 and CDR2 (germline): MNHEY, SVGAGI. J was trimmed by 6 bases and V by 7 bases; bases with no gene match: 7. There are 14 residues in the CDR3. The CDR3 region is CASITDRGHEKLFF. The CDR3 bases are TGTGCCAGCATCACAGACAGGGGTCATGAAAAACTGTTTTTT.

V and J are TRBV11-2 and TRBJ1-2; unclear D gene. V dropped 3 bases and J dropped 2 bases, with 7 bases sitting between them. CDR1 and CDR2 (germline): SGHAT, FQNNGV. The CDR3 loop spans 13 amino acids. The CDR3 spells CASSFSENYGYTF. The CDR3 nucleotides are TGTGCCAGCAGCTTCTCAGAAAACTATGGCTACACCTTC.

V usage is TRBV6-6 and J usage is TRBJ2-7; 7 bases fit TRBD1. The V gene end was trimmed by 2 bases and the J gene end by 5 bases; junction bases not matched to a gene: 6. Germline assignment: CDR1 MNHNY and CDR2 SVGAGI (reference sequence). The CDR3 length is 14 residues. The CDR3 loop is CASSYSDRVDEQYF. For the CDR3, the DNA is TGTGCCAGCAGTTACAGTGACAGGGTCGACGAGCAGTACTTC.

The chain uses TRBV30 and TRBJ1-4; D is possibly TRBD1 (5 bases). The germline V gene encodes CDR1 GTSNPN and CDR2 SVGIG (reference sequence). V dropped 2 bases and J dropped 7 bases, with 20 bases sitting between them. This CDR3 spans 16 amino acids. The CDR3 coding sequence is TGTGCCTGGAGTTCGTCACCGGGACTTGGGGGTGAAAAACTGTTTTTT. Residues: CAWSSSPGLGGEKLFF.

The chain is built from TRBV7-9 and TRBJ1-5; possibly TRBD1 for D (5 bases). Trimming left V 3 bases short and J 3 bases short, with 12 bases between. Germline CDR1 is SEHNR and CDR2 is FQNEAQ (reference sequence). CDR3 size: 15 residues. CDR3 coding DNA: TGTGCCAGCAGCTTGGGGTGGGGCCCCAATCAGCCCCAGCATTTT. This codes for CASSLGWGPNQPQHF.

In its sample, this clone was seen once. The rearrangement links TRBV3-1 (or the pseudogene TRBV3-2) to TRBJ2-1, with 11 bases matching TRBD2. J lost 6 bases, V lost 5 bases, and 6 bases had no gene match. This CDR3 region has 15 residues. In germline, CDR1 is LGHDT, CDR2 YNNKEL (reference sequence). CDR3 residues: CASSLLAGEVNEQFF. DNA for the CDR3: TGTGCCAGCAGCTTACTAGCGGGAGAGGTCAATGAGCAGTTCTTC.

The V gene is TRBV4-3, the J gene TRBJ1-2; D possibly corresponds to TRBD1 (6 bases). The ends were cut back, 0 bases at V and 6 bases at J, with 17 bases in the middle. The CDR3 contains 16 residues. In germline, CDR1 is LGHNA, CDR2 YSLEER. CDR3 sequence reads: CASSQDWLYRENGYTF. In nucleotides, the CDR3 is TGCGCCAGCAGCCAAGATTGGTTGTACAGGGAGAATGGCTACACCTTC.

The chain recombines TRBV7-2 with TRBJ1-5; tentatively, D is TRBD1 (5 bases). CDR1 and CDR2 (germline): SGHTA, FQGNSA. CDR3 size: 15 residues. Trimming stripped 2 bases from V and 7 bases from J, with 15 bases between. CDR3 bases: TGTGCCAGCAGCTTAAGGGCGAGCGGGGCACAGCCCCAGCATTTT. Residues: CASSLRASGAQPQHF.

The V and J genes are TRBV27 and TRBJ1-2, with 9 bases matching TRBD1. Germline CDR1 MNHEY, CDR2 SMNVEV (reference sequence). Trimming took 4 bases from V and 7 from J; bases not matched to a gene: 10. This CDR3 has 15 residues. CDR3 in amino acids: CASSSRTGTGSGYTF. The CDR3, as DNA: TGTGCCAGCAGTTCCAGGACCGGGACAGGGTCTGGCTACACCTTC.

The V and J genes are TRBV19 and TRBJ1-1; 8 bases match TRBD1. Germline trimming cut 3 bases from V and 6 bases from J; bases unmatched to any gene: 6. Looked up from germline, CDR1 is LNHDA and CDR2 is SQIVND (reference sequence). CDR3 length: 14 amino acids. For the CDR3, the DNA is TGTGCCAGTAGTATGGGCAGGGGGCAGTCTGAAGCTTTCTTT. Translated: CASSMGRGQSEAFF.

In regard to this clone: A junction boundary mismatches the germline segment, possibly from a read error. The CDR3 DNA follows: TGTGCCAGCCGACCTACCGGGACAGGGGCCTACGGGCAGTACTTC. Translation gives CASRPTGTGAYGQYF. The rearrangement links TRBV28 to TRBJ2-7, with TRBD1 identical over 10 bases. CDR1 is MDHEN, CDR2 SYDVKM, per germline. This CDR3 contains 15 residues.

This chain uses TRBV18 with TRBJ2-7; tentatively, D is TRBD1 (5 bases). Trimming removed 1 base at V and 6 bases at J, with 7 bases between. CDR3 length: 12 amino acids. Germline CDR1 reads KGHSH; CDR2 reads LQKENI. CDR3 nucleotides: TGTGCCAGCTCACCACAGGGGCCCGAGCAGTACTTC. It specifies CASSPQGPEQYF.

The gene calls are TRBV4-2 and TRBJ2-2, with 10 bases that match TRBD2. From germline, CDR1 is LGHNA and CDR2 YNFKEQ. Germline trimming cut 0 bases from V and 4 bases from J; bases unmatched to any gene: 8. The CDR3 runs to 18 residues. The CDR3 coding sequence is TGTGCCAGCAGCCAAGAGGCCCGGACTAGCGGCCTCACCGGGGAGCTGTTTTTT. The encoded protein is CASSQEARTSGLTGELFF.

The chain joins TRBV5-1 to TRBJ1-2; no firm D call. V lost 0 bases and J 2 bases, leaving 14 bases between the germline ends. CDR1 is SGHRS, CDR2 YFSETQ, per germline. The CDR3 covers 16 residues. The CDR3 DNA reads TGCGCCAGCAGCTTGGAAGCGCCAGCTACCAACTATGGCTACACCTTC. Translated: CASSLEAPATNYGYTF.

The DNA of the CDR3 is TGTGCCAGCTCACCCCTTGGACTAGCGGGAGATAGTGAGCAGTTCTTC. This codes for CASSPLGLAGDSEQFF. The V gene is TRBV18, the J gene TRBJ2-1, with 13 bases that match TRBD2. The CDR3 spans 16 residues. From germline, CDR1 is KGHSH and CDR2 LQKENI. J lost 9 bases, V lost 3 bases, and 8 bases had no gene match.

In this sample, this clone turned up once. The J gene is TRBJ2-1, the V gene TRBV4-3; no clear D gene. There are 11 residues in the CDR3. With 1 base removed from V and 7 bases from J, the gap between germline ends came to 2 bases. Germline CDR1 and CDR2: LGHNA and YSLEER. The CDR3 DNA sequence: TGCGCCAGCAGCCAAGCAAATGAGCAGTTCTTC. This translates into CASSQANEQFF.

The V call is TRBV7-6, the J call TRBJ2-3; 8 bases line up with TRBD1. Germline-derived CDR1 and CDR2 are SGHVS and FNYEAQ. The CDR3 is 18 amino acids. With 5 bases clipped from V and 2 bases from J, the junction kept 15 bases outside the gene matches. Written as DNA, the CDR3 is TGTGCCAGCAGCCGTATGACAGGGGCTGGGCAAATCACAGATACGCAGTATTTT. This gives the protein CASSRMTGAGQITDTQYF. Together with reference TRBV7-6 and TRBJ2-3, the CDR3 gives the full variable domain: GAGVSQSPRYKVTKRGQDVALRCDPISGHVSLYWYRQALGQGPEFLTYFNYEAQQDKSGLPNDRFSAERPEGSISTLTIQRTEQRDSAMYRCASSRMTGAGQITDTQYFGPGTRLTVL.

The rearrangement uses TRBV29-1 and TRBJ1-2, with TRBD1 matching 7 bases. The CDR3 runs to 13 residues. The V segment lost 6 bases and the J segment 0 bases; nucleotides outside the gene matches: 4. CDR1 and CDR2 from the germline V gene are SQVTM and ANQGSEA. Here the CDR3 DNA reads TGCAGCGTGTGGACAGGTACTAACTATGGCTACACCTTC. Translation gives CSVWTGTNYGYTF.

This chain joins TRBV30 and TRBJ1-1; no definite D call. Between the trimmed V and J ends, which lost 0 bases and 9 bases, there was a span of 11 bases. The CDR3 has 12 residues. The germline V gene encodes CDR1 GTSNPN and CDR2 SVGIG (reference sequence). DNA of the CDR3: TGTGCCTGGAGTGTACGGAGGGAGCAAGCTTTCTTT. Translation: CAWSVRREQAFF.